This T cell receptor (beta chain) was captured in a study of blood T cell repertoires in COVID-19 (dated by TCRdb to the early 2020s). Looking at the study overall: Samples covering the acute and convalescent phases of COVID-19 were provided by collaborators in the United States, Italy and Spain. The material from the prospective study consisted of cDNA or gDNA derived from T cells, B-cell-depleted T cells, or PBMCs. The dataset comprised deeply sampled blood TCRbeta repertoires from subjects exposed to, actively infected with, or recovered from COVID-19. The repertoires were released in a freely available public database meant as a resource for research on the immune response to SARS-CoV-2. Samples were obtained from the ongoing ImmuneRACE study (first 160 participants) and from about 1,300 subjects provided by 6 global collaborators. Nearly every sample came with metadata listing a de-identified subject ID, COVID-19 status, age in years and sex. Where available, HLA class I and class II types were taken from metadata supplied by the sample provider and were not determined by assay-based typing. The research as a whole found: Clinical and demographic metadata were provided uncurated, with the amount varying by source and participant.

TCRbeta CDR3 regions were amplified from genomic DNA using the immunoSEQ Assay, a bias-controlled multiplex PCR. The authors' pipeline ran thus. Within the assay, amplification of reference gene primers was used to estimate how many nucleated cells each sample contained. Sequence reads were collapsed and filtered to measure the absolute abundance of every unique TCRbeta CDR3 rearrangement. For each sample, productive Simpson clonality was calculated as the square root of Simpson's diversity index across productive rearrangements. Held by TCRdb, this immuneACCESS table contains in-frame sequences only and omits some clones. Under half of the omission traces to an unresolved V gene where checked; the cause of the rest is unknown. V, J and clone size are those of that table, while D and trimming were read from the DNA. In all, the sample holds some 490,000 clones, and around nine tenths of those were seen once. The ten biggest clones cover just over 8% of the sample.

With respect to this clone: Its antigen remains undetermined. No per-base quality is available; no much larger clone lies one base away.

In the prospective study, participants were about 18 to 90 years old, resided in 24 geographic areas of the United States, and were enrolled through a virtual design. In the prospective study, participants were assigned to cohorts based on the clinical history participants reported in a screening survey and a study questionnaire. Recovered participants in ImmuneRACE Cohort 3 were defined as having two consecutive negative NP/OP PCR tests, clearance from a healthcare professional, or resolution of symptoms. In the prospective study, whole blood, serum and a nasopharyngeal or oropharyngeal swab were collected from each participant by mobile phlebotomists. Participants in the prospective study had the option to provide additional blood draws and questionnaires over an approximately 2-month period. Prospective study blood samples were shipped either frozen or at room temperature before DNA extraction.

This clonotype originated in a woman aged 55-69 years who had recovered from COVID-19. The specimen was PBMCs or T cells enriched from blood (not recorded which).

The sequence in DNA is TGTGCCAGCAGCGTCAAGCGGGGGGGCATTCCAGATACGCAGTATTTT. This encodes CASSVKRGGIPDTQYF. The sequence joins TRBV5-4 to TRBJ2-3; 10 bases in the middle match TRBD2. CDR1 and CDR2 are read off the germline V gene (reference sequence) as SGHNT and YYREEE. Germline trimming amounts to 4 bases on V and 4 bases on J, with 9 as the count of junction bases outside the gene matches. Counted from cysteine to phenylalanine, this CDR3 has 16 amino acids. The retained sequence is limited to the CDR3, 48 bases, with the frame set at the first base.